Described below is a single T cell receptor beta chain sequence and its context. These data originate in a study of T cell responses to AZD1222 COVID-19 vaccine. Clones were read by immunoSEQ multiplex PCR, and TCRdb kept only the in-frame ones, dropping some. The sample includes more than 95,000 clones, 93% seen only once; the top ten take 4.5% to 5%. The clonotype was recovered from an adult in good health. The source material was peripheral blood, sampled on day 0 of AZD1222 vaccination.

CDR3 residues: CASSQPGANVLTF. The CDR3 bases are TGTGCCAGCAGTCAACCTGGGGCCAACGTCCTGACTTTC. This chain links TRBV9 with TRBJ2-6; D remains ambiguous. This CDR3 has 13 amino acids. The ends were cut back, 5 bases at V and 2 bases at J, with 5 bases in the middle. Germline values: CDR1 SGDLS, CDR2 YYNGEE.